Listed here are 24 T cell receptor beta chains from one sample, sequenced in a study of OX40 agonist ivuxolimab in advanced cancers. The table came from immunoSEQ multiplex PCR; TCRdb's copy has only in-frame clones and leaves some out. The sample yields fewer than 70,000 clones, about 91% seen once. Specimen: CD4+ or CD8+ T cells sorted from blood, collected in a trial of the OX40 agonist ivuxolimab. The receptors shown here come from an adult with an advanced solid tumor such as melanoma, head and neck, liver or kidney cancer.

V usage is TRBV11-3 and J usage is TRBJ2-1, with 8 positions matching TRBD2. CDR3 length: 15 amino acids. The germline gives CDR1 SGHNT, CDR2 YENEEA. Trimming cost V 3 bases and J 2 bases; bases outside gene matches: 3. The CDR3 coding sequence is TGTGCCAGCAGCTTCGGGGGGGCGGCCTACAATGAGCAGTTCTTC. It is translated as CASSFGGAAYNEQFF. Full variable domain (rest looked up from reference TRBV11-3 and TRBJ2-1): EAGVVQSPRYKIIEKKQPVAFWCNPISGHNTLYWYLQNLGQGPELLIRYENEEAVDDSQLPKDRFSAERLKGVDSTLKIQPAELGDSAVYLCASSFGGAAYNEQFFGPGTRLTVL.

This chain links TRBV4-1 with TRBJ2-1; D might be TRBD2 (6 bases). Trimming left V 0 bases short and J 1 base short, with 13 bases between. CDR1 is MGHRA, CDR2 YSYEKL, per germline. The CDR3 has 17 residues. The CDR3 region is CASSQEETSTSYNEQFF. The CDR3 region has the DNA TGCGCCAGCAGCCAAGAGGAGACTAGTACGTCCTACAATGAGCAGTTCTTC.

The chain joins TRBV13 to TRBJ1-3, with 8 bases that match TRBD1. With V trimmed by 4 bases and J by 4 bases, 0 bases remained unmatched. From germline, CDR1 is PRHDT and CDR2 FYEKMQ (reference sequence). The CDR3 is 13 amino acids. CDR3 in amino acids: CASSWDRGNTIYF. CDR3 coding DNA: TGTGCCAGCAGCTGGGACAGGGGAAACACCATATATTTT.

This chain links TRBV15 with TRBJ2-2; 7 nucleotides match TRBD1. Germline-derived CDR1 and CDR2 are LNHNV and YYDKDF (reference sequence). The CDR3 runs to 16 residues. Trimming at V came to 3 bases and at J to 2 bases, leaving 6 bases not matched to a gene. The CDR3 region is CATSSGQEGNTGELFF. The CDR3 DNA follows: TGTGCCACCAGCAGCGGACAGGAAGGAAACACCGGGGAGCTGTTTTTT.

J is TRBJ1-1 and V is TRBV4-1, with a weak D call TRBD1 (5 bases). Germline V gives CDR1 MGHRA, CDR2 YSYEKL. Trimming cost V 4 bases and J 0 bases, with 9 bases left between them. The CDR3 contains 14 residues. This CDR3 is CASSPGAMNTEAFF. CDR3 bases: TGCGCCAGCAGCCCCGGGGCAATGAACACTGAAGCTTTCTTT.

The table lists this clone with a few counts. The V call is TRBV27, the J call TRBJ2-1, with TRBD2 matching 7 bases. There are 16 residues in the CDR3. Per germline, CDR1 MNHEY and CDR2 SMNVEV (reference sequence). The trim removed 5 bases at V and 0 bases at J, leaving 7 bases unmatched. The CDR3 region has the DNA TGTGCCAGCAGTGGTTATGCGGGGGTCTCCTACAATGAGCAGTTCTTC. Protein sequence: CASSGYAGVSYNEQFF.

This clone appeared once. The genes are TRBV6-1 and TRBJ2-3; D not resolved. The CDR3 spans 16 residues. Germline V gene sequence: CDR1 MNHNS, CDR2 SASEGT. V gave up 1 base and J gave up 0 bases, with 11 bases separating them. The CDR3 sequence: CASSEVAGYSTDTQYF. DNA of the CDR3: TGTGCCAGCAGTGAAGTGGCCGGTTATAGCACAGATACGCAGTATTTT.

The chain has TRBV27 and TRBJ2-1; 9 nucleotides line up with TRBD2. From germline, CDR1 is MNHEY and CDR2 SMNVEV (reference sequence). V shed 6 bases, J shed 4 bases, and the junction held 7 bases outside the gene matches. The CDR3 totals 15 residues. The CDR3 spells CASRVAGAGYNEQFF. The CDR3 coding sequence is TGTGCCAGCAGGGTAGCGGGAGCAGGGTACAATGAGCAGTTCTTC.

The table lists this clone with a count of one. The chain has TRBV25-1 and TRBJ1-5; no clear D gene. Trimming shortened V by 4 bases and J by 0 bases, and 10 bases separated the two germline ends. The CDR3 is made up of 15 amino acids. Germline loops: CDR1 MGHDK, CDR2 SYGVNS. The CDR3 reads CASSAPDSSNQPQHF. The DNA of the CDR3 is TGTGCCAGCAGTGCTCCGGACTCTAGCAATCAGCCCCAGCATTTT. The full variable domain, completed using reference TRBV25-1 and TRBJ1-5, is EADIYQTPRYLVIGTGKKITLECSQTMGHDKMYWYQQDPGMELHLIHYSYGVNSTEKGDLSSESTVSRIRTEHFPLTLESARPSHTSQYLCASSAPDSSNQPQHFGDGTRLSIL.

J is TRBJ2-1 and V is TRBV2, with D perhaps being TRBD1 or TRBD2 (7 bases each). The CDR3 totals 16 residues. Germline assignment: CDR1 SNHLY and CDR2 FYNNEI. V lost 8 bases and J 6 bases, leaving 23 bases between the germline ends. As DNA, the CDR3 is TGTGCCAGCGCTAAAGGGGGCGGGGGAGTGAGCAATGAGCAGTTCTTC. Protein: CASAKGGGGVSNEQFF.

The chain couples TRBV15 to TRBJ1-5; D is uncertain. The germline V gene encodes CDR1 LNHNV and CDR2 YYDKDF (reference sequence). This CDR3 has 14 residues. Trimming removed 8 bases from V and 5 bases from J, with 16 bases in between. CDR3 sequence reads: CATSTKSIDQPQHF. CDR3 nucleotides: TGTGCCACCTCTACAAAAAGCATCGATCAGCCCCAGCATTTT.

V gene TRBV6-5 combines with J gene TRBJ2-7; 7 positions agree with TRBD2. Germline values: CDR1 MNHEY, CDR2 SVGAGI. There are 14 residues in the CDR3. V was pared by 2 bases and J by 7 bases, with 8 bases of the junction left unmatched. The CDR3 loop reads CASSYTLADREQYF. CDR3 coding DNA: TGTGCCAGCAGTTACACCCTAGCGGACCGGGAGCAGTACTTC.

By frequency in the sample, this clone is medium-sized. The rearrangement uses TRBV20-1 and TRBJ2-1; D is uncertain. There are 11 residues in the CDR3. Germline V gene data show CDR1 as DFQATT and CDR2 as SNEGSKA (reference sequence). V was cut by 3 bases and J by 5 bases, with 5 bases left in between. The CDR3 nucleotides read TGCAGTGCTAGGACGGACAATGAGCAGTTCTTC. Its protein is CSARTDNEQFF.

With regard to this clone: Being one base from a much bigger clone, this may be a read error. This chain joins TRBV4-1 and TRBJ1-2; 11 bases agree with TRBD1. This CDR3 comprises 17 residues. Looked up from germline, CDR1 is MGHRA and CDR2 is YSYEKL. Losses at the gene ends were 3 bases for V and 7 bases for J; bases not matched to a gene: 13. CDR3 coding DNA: TGCGCCAGCAGCCAGGCTGCCAGGACAGGGGGCGCAGGTGGCTACACCTTC. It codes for CASSQAARTGGAGGYTF.

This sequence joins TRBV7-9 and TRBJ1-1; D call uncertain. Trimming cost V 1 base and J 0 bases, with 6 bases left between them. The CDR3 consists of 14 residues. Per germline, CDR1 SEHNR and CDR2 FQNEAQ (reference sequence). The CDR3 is CASSLVHMNTEAFF. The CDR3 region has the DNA TGTGCCAGCAGCTTAGTTCATATGAACACTGAAGCTTTCTTT.

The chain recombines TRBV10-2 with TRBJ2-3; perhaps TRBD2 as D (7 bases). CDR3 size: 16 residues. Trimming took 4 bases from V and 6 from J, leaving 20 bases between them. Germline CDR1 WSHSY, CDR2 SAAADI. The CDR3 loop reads CASSGGGPVGPDTQYF. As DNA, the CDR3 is TGCGCCAGCAGTGGGGGGGGGCCCGTCGGGCCTGATACGCAGTATTTT.

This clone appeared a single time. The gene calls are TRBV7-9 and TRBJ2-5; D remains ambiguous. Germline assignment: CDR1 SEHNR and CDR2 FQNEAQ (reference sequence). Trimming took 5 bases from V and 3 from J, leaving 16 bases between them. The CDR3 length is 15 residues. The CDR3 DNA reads TGTGCCAGCAGCCTCCTGTTCAATCGGGAAGAGACCCAGTACTTC. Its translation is CASSLLFNREETQYF.

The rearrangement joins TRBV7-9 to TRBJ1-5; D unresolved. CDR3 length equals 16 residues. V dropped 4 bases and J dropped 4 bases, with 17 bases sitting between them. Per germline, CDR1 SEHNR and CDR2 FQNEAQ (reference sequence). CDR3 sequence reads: CASSSTERNNNQPQHF. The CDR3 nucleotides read TGTGCCAGCAGCTCGACGGAGAGGAATAATAATCAGCCCCAGCATTTT.

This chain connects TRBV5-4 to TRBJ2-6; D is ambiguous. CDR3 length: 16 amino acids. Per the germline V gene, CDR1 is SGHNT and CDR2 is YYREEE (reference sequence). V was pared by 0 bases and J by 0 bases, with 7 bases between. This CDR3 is CASSLGPFSGANVLTF. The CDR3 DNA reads TGTGCCAGCAGCTTGGGGCCTTTCTCTGGGGCCAACGTCCTGACTTTC.

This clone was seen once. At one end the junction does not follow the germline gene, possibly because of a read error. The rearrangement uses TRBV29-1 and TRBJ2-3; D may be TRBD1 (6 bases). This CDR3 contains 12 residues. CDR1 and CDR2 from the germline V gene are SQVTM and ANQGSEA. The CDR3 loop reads CAFQGFSDTQYF. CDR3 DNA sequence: TGTGCATTCCAGGGGTTTTCAGATACGCAGTATTTT.

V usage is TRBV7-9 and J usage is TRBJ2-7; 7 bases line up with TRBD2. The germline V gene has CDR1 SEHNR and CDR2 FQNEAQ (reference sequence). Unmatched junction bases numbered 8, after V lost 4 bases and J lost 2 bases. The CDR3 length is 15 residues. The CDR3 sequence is CASSSGGEAPYEQYF. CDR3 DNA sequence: TGTGCCAGCAGCTCTGGGGGGGAGGCCCCCTACGAGCAGTACTTC.

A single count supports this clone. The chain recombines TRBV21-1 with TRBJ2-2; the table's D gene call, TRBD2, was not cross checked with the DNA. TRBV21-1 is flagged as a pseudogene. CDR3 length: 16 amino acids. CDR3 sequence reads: CASSKVGGWDTGELFF. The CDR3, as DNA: TGTGCCAGCAGCAAAGTCGGGGGGTGGGACACCGGGGAGCTGTTTTTT.

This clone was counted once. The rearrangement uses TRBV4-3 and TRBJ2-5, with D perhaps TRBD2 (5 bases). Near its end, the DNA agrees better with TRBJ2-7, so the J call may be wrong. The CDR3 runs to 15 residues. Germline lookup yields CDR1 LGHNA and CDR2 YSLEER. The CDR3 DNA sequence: TGCGCCAGCAGCCAATCAGTACGGGGTTCCTACGAGCAGTACTTC. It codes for CASSQSVRGSYEQYF.

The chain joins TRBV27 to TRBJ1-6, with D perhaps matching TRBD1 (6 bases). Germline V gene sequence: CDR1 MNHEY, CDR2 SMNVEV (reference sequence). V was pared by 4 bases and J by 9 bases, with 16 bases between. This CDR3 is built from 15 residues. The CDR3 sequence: CASSSITGRASPLHF. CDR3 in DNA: TGTGCCAGCAGTTCCATTACAGGGAGAGCTTCACCCCTCCACTTT.